This T cell receptor beta chain stems from a study of identical twins. Findings and limits, study-wide: Compared with unrelated sharing, twin-shared out-of-frame alpha sequences had more low-probability sequences.

The CDR3 covers 15 residues. The ends lost 3 bases at V and 3 bases at J; junction bases unmatched: 8. Germline lookup yields CDR1 SGHKS and CDR2 YYEKEE (reference sequence). This clonotype was counted between two and nine times. Its matching antigen is unknown. MiXCR, run by TCRdb on the 5' RACE reads, gives a single entry per CDR3 protein. The table records 520,000 or so distinct CDR3 sequences, 20% to 25% of them present only once. The same data also went into a second study, on T cells expressing NK-cell markers. That investigation notes: Sorted CD3+CD56+NKG2C+, CD3+CD56+NKG2C- and CD3+CD56-NKG2C+ T-cell subsets were beta-chain profiled. One of the eight sequenced donors was seronegative, whereas the other seven were HCMV-seropositive.

The sequencing input was CD4+ T cells sorted from blood. The clonotype was recovered from a young woman in good health. The chain employs TRBV5-5 and TRBJ1-1; 7 bases line up with TRBD1. The CDR3 loop is CASSSGRQGDTEAFF. CDR3 sequence (DNA): TGTGCCAGCAGCTCGGGCCGCCAGGGGGACACTGAAGCTTTCTTT. Drawing the rest from reference TRBV5-5 and TRBJ1-1, the complete variable domain is DAGVTQSPTHLIKTRGQQVTLRCSPISGHKSVSWYQQVLGQGPQFIFQYYEKEERGRGNFPDRFSARQFPNYSSELNVNALLLGDSALYLCASSSGRQGDTEAFFGQGTRLTVV.